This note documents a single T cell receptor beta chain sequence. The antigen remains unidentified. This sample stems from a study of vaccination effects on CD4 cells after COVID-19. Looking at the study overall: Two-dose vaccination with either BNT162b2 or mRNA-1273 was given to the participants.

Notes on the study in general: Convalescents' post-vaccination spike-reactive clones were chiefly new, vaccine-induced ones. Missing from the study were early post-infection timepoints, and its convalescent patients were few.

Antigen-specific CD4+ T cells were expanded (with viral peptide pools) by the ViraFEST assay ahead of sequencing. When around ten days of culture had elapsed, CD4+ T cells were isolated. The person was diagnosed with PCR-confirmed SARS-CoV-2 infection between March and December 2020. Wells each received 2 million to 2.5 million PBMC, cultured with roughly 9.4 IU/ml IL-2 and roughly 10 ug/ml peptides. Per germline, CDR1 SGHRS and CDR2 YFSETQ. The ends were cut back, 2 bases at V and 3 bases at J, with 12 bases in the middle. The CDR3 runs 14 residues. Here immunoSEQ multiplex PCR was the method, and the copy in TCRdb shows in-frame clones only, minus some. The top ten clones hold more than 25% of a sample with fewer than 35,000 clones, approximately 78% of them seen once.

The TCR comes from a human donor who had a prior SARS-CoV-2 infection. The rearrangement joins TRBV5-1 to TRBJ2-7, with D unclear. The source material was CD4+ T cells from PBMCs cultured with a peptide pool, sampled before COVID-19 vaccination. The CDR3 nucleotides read TGCGCCAGCAGCTTATTAGGAAATTTCTACGAGCAGTACTTC. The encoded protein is CASSLLGNFYEQYF.